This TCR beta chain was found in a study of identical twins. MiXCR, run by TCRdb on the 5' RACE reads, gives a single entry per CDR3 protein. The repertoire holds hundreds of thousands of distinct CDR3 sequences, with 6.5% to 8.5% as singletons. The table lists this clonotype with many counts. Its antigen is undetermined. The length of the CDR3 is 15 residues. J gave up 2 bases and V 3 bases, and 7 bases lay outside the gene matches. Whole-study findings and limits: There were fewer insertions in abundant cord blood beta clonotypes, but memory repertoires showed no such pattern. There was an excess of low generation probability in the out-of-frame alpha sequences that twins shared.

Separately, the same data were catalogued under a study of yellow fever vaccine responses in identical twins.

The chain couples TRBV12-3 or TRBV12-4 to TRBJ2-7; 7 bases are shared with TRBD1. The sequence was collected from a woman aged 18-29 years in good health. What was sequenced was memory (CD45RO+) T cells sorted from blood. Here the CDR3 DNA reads TGTGCCAGCAGTTTTGAAGGGGGCAAGGCCTACGAGCAGTACTTC. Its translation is CASSFEGGKAYEQYF.